The 9 T cell receptor beta chains presented below share a single source sample, sequenced in a study. TCRdb re-analysed the RT-PCR reads in MiXCR, keeping a single row per CDR3 protein. This table has more than 550,000 distinct CDR3 sequences, more than 13% appearing once. Input material: memory CD4+ T cells from blood. Receptor source: a female donor in good health, serving as a healthy control.

This rearrangement joins TRBV10-3 to TRBJ2-1, with D possibly TRBD2 on 6 matching bases. V lost 4 bases and J lost 0, with 19 bases in between. Germline lookup yields CDR1 ENHRY and CDR2 SYGVKD. The CDR3 sequence is 18 residues long. CDR3 bases: TGTGCCATCAGTGGGGGGTTTGGGGCGGGAAGCTCCTACAATGAGCAGTTCTTC. This translates into CAISGGFGAGSSYNEQFF.

In this sample, this clonotype turned up many times. The chain uses TRBV6-1 and TRBJ1-5; no clear D. This CDR3 region has 14 residues. CDR1 is MNHNS and CDR2 is SASEGT in the germline V gene. V was shortened by 2 bases and J by 5 bases, with 10 bases between the two germline ends. This chain's CDR3 is CASSELIGYQPQHF. DNA of the CDR3: TGTGCCAGCAGTGAACTGATCGGATATCAGCCCCAGCATTTT.

In its sample, this clonotype was seen many times. One end of the junction is discordant with germline, which a read error may explain. The chain employs TRBV4-1 and TRBJ2-7; TRBD2 might be the D (6 bases). The CDR3 consists of 13 residues. Germline lookup yields CDR1 MGHRA and CDR2 YSYEKL. The CDR3 DNA reads as TGCGCCAGCAGCCAAGATTTGGAGGGAAGCCCTTCGTTC. This translates into CASSQDLEGSPSF.

This chain links TRBV14 with TRBJ1-4; no firm D call. The CDR3 is 12 residues long. V lost 2 bases to trimming and J lost 10 bases, with 8 bases between them. Germline CDR1 is SGHDN and CDR2 is FVKESK. The CDR3 protein is CASSQSAAKLFF. The CDR3 DNA reads TGTGCCAGCAGCCAATCAGCGGCAAAACTGTTTTTT. The variable domain in full, completed from reference TRBV14 and TRBJ1-4, reads EAGVTQFPSHSVIEKGQTVTLRCDPISGHDNLYWYRRVMGKEIKFLLHFVKESKQDESGMPNNRFLAERTGGTYSTLKVQPAELEDSGVYFCASSQSAAKLFFGSGTQLSVL.

This clonotype was seen only a few times. This chain joins TRBV6-5 and TRBJ2-7, with D possibly TRBD1 on 6 matching bases. V lost 0 bases to trimming and J lost 4 bases, with 13 bases between them. The germline gives CDR1 MNHEY, CDR2 SVGAGI. This CDR3 spans 15 amino acids. The CDR3 region is CASSYSYRTVYEQYF. In nucleotides, the CDR3 is TGTGCCAGCAGTTACTCGTATAGGACAGTATACGAGCAGTACTTC.

The table lists this clonotype with a few counts. This sequence joins TRBV7-2 and TRBJ1-1; possible D gene TRBD1, 5 bases. V lost 7 bases to trimming and J lost 3 bases, with 15 bases between them. The CDR3 consists of 14 residues. Germline CDR1 is SGHTA and CDR2 is FQGNSA. CDR3 in DNA: TGTGCCAGCAACCGAAGGGGCTTGGACACTGAAGCTTTCTTT. Translating it yields CASNRRGLDTEAFF.

The genes are TRBV6-5 and TRBJ2-3; 13 bases match TRBD2. The CDR3 loop spans 19 amino acids. Per the germline V gene, CDR1 is MNHEY and CDR2 is SVGAGI. The junction had 12 bases not matched to a gene; V was cut back by 6 bases and J by 0 bases. DNA for the CDR3: TGTGCCAGCAGACGAACAACTAGCGGGAGGGCTAGTAGCACAGATACGCAGTATTTT. Protein: CASRRTTSGRASSTDTQYF.

The chain couples TRBV6-5 to TRBJ1-5, with D perhaps matching TRBD1 (5 bases). The CDR3 totals 15 residues. Trimming left V 7 bases short and J 1 base short, with 14 bases between. Germline assignment: CDR1 MNHEY and CDR2 SVGAGI. The CDR3 here is CASKVSRGSNQPQHF. CDR3 nucleotides: TGTGCCAGCAAAGTCTCCCGGGGCAGCAATCAGCCCCAGCATTTT.

This chain links TRBV3-1 with TRBJ1-4; D is possibly TRBD1 (6 bases). There are 14 residues in the CDR3. Trimming stripped 5 bases from V and 8 bases from J, with 15 bases between. CDR1 is LGHDT, CDR2 YNNKEL, per germline (reference sequence). The CDR3 reads CASSFRGREEKLFF. The CDR3 coding sequence is TGTGCCAGCAGCTTCCGGGGGCGAGAGGAAAAACTGTTTTTT.